Shown below are 10 T cell receptor beta chains from a single sample sequenced in a study of spatial heterogeneity in lung cancer. TCRdb re-called the 5' RACE reads through MiXCR, storing one row per CDR3 protein. The sample contains 55,000 to 75,000 distinct CDR3 sequences, approximately 8.9% of which appear only once. Time point in this sample: sample taken at primary tumor resection. In each case, whole RNA from tumor, nontumor lung or frozen PBMC was sequenced unsorted. This specimen was PBMCs, taken at surgery. All receptors derive from a female donor with early-stage non-small cell lung cancer.

The chain recombines TRBV3-1 with TRBJ2-5; D gene ambiguous. This CDR3 is 14 amino acids long. V lost 0 bases and J lost 7, with 12 bases in between. Germline assignment: CDR1 LGHDT and CDR2 YNNKEL (reference sequence). The CDR3 is CASSQDVNRVTQYF. DNA for the CDR3: TGTGCCAGCAGCCAAGACGTTAACCGTGTGACCCAGTACTTC.

The chain combines TRBV19 with TRBJ2-3; 8 nucleotides agree with TRBD2. CDR3 length equals 15 residues. Germline lookup yields CDR1 LNHDA and CDR2 SQIVND (reference sequence). V lost 5 bases and J lost 5; bases outside the gene matches: 9. CDR3 residues: CASSSTSGGGDTQYF. In DNA form, the CDR3 reads TGTGCCAGTAGTTCCACTAGCGGAGGAGGAGATACGCAGTATTTT.

By sample share, this clonotype is medium-sized (0.01 to 0.1%). The chain couples TRBV5-1 to TRBJ2-3; D is unresolved. In germline, CDR1 is SGHRS, CDR2 YFSETQ. Trimming took 2 bases from V and 4 from J, leaving 8 bases between them. The CDR3 runs 13 residues. This chain's CDR3 is CASSFMSADTQYF. In nucleotides, the CDR3 is TGCGCCAGCAGCTTTATGTCCGCAGATACGCAGTATTTT.

This clonotype was counted only a few times. The CDR3 region has the DNA TGTGCCAGCAGCCTTCAAGGAGGGGTAAATCAGCCCCAGCATTTT. Protein sequence: CASSLQGGVNQPQHF. The chain combines TRBV7-6 with TRBJ1-5, with D possibly matching TRBD1 (5 bases). The germline CDR1 and CDR2 sequences are SGHVS and FNYEAQ. Trimming shortened V by 5 bases and J by 4 bases, and 15 bases separated the two germline ends. The length of the CDR3 is 15 residues.

This clonotype was seen ten or more times. The chain uses TRBV28 and TRBJ2-7, with a tentative D call TRBD1 (6 bases). The CDR3 runs 17 residues. V dropped 3 bases and J dropped 2 bases, with 20 bases sitting between them. In germline, CDR1 is MDHEN, CDR2 SYDVKM. CDR3 nucleotides: TGTGCCAGCAGTTTGGGGCCCGGACAGACCTCAGCCTACGAGCAGTACTTC. Translation: CASSLGPGQTSAYEQYF.

This clonotype was observed a few times. The V gene is TRBV5-1, the J gene TRBJ2-5; 11 bases are shared with TRBD1. Trimming cost V 2 bases and J 3 bases; bases outside gene matches: 6. The CDR3 sequence is 16 residues long. From germline, CDR1 is SGHRS and CDR2 YFSETQ. CDR3 sequence: CASSFFGQGAEETQYF. The CDR3 nucleotides read TGCGCCAGCAGCTTCTTCGGACAGGGGGCAGAAGAGACCCAGTACTTC.

This sequence joins TRBV28 and TRBJ1-5; D not certain. Germline CDR1 MDHEN, CDR2 SYDVKM. The CDR3 consists of 12 residues. V lost 7 bases to trimming and J lost 7 bases, with 11 bases between them. As DNA, the CDR3 is TGTGCCAGCACCCTAACGCGCCAGCCCCAGCATTTT. It codes for CASTLTRQPQHF.

This clonotype was detected only a few times. CDR3 DNA sequence: TGTGCCAGCTCACCCTCGGTGGCTAGCACAGATACGCAGTATTTT. Its translation is CASSPSVASTDTQYF. The chain recombines TRBV18 with TRBJ2-3; D is uncertain. Germline-derived CDR1 and CDR2 are KGHSH and LQKENI. V was shortened by 3 bases and J by 0 bases, with 10 bases between the two germline ends. The CDR3 is 15 residues long.

The chain is built from TRBV7-2 and TRBJ1-2; D is unclear. Germline assignment: CDR1 SGHTA and CDR2 FQGNSA. With 4 bases removed from V and 3 bases from J, the gap between germline ends came to 12 bases. This CDR3 spans 14 amino acids. The DNA for the CDR3 is TGTGCCAGCAGCTCCTATGGAGCCTACTATGGCTACACCTTC. It is translated as CASSSYGAYYGYTF. Variable domain in full (rest from reference TRBV7-2 and TRBJ1-2): GAGVSQSPSNKVTEKGKDVELRCDPISGHTALYWYRQSLGQGLEFLIYFQGNSAPDKSGLPSDRFSAERTGGSVSTLTIQRTQQEDSAVYLCASSSYGAYYGYTFGSGTRLTVV.

J is TRBJ1-3 and V is TRBV27; the D gene is possibly TRBD1 (6 bases). Trimming removed 3 bases at V and 0 bases at J, with 9 bases between. The CDR3 extends over 15 amino acids. Germline lookup yields CDR1 MNHEY and CDR2 SMNVEV (reference sequence). The CDR3 reads CASSLTGNSGNTIYF. The CDR3 nucleotides read TGTGCCAGCAGTTTGACAGGAAACTCTGGAAACACCATATATTTT.